This passage covers 18 T cell receptor beta chains from one sample sequenced in a study of cytomegalovirus exposure and HLA in healthy donors. PCR primers comprised 60 Vbeta and 13 Jbeta primers. Method: immunoSEQ multiplex PCR; TCRdb's copy keeps in-frame clones and lacks some. In the table there are around 35,000 clones, roughly 81% of which are singletons. Sequencing used PBMCs. These receptors all stem from a man aged 30 to 45 in good health and CMV-seronegative.

The V gene is TRBV10-1, the J gene TRBJ1-3; D unclear. Looked up from germline, CDR1 is WNHNN and CDR2 is SYGVQD (reference sequence). Trimming took 4 bases from V and 2 from J, leaving 15 bases between them. The CDR3 loop spans 16 amino acids. The CDR3 DNA reads as TGCGCCAGCAGTGCCGGTAATTTGTTCACTGGAAACACCATATATTTT. It yields the protein CASSAGNLFTGNTIYF.

The rearrangement uses TRBV6-5 and TRBJ1-1, with a tentative D call TRBD1 (5 bases). Per germline, CDR1 MNHEY and CDR2 SVGAGI. The CDR3 has 13 amino acids. The V end lost 7 bases, the J end lost 1 base, and 10 bases lay between the germline ends. The CDR3 protein is CASNPTENTEAFF. In DNA form, the CDR3 reads TGTGCCAGCAACCCGACAGAGAACACTGAAGCTTTCTTT.

The chain uses TRBV18 and TRBJ2-3, with a weak D call TRBD2 (6 bases). V was clipped by 5 bases and J by 7 bases, with 13 bases between them. The CDR3 covers 13 residues. In germline, CDR1 is KGHSH, CDR2 LQKENI. CDR3 DNA: TGTGCCAGCTCAGGGTCGCGGGAAAATACGCAGTATTTT. Translation gives CASSGSRENTQYF.

This chain joins TRBV10-1 and TRBJ2-5; D unclear. The CDR3 contains 14 residues. The germline V gene has CDR1 WNHNN and CDR2 SYGVQD (reference sequence). Between the trimmed V and J ends, which lost 4 bases and 3 bases, there was a span of 12 bases. The DNA for the CDR3 is TGCGCCAGCAGTGGCGGTGGCGGAGAAGAGACCCAGTACTTC. This gives the protein CASSGGGGEETQYF.

This chain links TRBV5-1 with TRBJ2-1, with no clear D. The CDR3 spans 14 residues. The V end was cut by 0 bases, the J end by 7 bases, with 11 bases between. In germline, CDR1 is SGHRS, CDR2 YFSETQ. CDR3 sequence: CASSLGSPGNEQFF. CDR3 in DNA: TGCGCCAGCAGCTTGGGTTCCCCAGGAAATGAGCAGTTCTTC. The full variable domain, rest sourced from reference TRBV5-1 and TRBJ2-1, is KAGVTQTPRYLIKTRGQQVTLSCSPISGHRSVSWYQQTPGQGLQFLFEYFSETQRNKGNFPGRFSGRQFSNSRSEMNVSTLELGDSALYLCASSLGSPGNEQFFGPGTRLTVL.

This clone came up once. In nucleotides, the CDR3 is TGCAGCGCTCAGTCACTAGCGGGGGTTAGCTACGAGCAGTACTTC. This codes for CSAQSLAGVSYEQYF. V gene TRBV29-1 combines with J gene TRBJ2-7, with 11 bases lining up with TRBD2. The V gene's germline CDR1 is SQVTM and CDR2 ANQGSEA. Trimming at V came to 7 bases and at J to 3 bases, leaving 11 bases not matched to a gene. This CDR3 has 15 amino acids.

The chain is built from TRBV2 and TRBJ1-3; D is unresolved. CDR3 length: 14 residues. V lost 8 bases and J lost 2, with 13 bases in between. Germline-derived CDR1 and CDR2 are SNHLY and FYNNEI. The CDR3: CASAPQVTGNTIYF. The CDR3 DNA reads TGTGCCAGCGCCCCCCAGGTTACTGGAAACACCATATATTTT.

The J gene is TRBJ2-7, the V gene TRBV28; weak D call: TRBD1 (6 bases). V was shortened by 6 bases and J by 4 bases, with 19 bases between the two germline ends. This CDR3 is 15 amino acids long. Germline V gene lookup returns CDR1 MDHEN and CDR2 SYDVKM. The CDR3 coding sequence is TGTGCCAGCAGCCAAAGGGGACAAGCCTCTTACGAGCAGTACTTC. This sequence encodes CASSQRGQASYEQYF.

The CDR3 DNA follows: TGTGCCAGCAGCTTAGTAGCGGGGGTAAATTCACCCCTCCACTTT. This encodes CASSLVAGVNSPLHF. The chain joins TRBV7-9 to TRBJ1-6; TRBD1 is a possible D gene (5 bases). The V gene lost 1 base and the J gene lost 7 bases, with 11 bases spanning the gap. This CDR3 is 15 amino acids long. CDR1 and CDR2 (germline): SEHNR, FQNEAQ (reference sequence).

The table lists this clone with a few counts. V usage is TRBV11-2 and J usage is TRBJ1-2; 7 bases line up with TRBD1. Germline V gives CDR1 SGHAT, CDR2 FQNNGV. J gave up 8 bases and V 0 bases, and 18 bases lay outside the gene matches. This CDR3 is 18 amino acids long. This CDR3 reads CASSLDWGQTSPYVGYTF. CDR3 in DNA: TGTGCCAGCAGCTTAGATTGGGGACAGACCTCTCCCTATGTGGGCTACACCTTC.

The J gene is TRBJ2-5, the V gene TRBV2, with 11 bases fitting TRBD2. This CDR3 spans 15 amino acids. The V and J ends lost 4 bases and 4 bases, in that order; junction bases with no gene match: 5. Germline CDR1 is SNHLY and CDR2 is FYNNEI. The CDR3 reads CASSVGLAGSETQYF. As DNA, the CDR3 is TGTGCCAGCAGTGTAGGACTAGCGGGTTCAGAGACCCAGTACTTC.

The rearrangement uses TRBV15 and TRBJ2-7; TRBD1 agrees at 9 bases. Trimming took 1 base from V and 2 from J; bases not matched to a gene: 3. The CDR3 length is 15 residues. Germline V gene lookup returns CDR1 LNHNV and CDR2 YYDKDF (reference sequence). Here the CDR3 DNA reads TGTGCCACCAGCAGAGGCGGGACAGGGCCCTACGAGCAGTACTTC. Its protein product is CATSRGGTGPYEQYF.

This clone has more than one count but fewer than ten. J is TRBJ1-1 and V is TRBV30; D is ambiguous. Germline values: CDR1 GTSNPN, CDR2 SVGIG (reference sequence). V was clipped by 6 bases and J by 2 bases, with 13 bases between them. CDR3 size: 13 residues. DNA of the CDR3: TGTGCCTGCGGAACTCAGGAAAACACTGAAGCTTTCTTT. Translating it yields CACGTQENTEAFF.

DNA for the CDR3: TGTGCCAGCAGTGAAGGTTGGGCAGGGGGCACAGATACGCAGTATTTT. As protein: CASSEGWAGGTDTQYF. V usage is TRBV6-1 and J usage is TRBJ2-3; tentative D call: TRBD1 (6 bases). With 1 base removed from V and 1 base from J, the gap between germline ends came to 12 bases. The length of the CDR3 is 16 residues. CDR1 MNHNS and CDR2 SASEGT come from the germline V gene.

The chain has TRBV2 and TRBJ2-3, with D perhaps TRBD2 (5 bases). The CDR3 has 13 amino acids. Trimming removed 7 bases at V and 4 bases at J, with 12 bases between. Looked up from germline, CDR1 is SNHLY and CDR2 is FYNNEI. CDR3 coding DNA: TGTGCCAGCAAGGGTACTAGTGCAGATACGCAGTATTTT. It is translated as CASKGTSADTQYF.

This chain links TRBV19 with TRBJ2-1; 8 bases align to TRBD2. After removal of 5 bases from V and 0 bases from J, the junction contained 12 bases not matched to a gene. Germline CDR1 is LNHDA and CDR2 is SQIVND (reference sequence). CDR3 length equals 18 residues. CDR3 DNA: TGTGCCAGTAGTTTCCGGACTAGCTCGGGCCCCTCCTACAATGAGCAGTTCTTC. This sequence encodes CASSFRTSSGPSYNEQFF.

V is TRBV9 and J is TRBJ2-1; no clear D. V was trimmed by 0 bases and J by 7 bases, leaving 11 bases between them. Germline loops: CDR1 SGDLS, CDR2 YYNGEE. CDR3 size: 14 residues. The DNA for the CDR3 is TGTGCCAGCAGCGTAGCACTACTTGAGAATGAGCAGTTCTTC. Translation: CASSVALLENEQFF.

The chain combines TRBV29-1 with TRBJ2-5, with D possibly matching TRBD2 (5 bases). CDR1 is SQVTM and CDR2 is ANQGSEA in the germline V gene. The length of the CDR3 is 12 residues. With 5 bases removed from V and 3 bases from J, the gap between germline ends came to 10 bases. The CDR3 DNA reads as TGCAGCGTTTTGGGGAGAGAAGAGACCCAGTACTTC. It encodes CSVLGREETQYF.